This TCR beta chain derives from a study of shared clonotypes between healthy human individuals. Study at large: Each donor's CD4 naive and CD4 memory cells filled three plates apiece, CD8 naive two, and CD8 memory one. General study points: What rarefaction showed was incomplete sorted-subset sequencing despite large depth. Investigators expected sequencing depth to affect clonotype sharing among donors.

The naive CD8 subset, CD45RO-negative cells positively selected for CCR7, excluded terminally differentiated effector memory CD45RA+ cells. It was across several immunoSEQ plates that each subset's genomic DNA was evenly split. Profiling relied on immunoSEQ multiplex PCR, and the TCRdb table lists in-frame clones only, not all of them. The sample records over 750,000 clones, 95% to 97% being singletons. For this clone: Its antigen remains unknown.

The CDR3 is 17 residues long. The germline V gene encodes CDR1 MDHEN and CDR2 SYDVKM. V shed 4 bases, J shed 3 bases, and the junction held 13 bases outside the gene matches. This chain links TRBV28 with TRBJ2-7, with 9 bases fitting TRBD1. Sequencing was carried out using naive CD8+ T cells sorted from blood. The clonotype was recovered from a man between 25 and 39 years old in good health. As DNA, the CDR3 is TGTGCCAGCAGTTACACTATAAACAGGGGGCCGCTCTACGAGCAGTACTTC. Translation: CASSYTINRGPLYEQYF.